The clone carrying this T cell receptor beta chain was recorded at least ten times. Its antigen is not known. This CDR3 comprises 14 residues. V was clipped by 2 bases and J by 1 base, with 5 bases between them. This specimen belongs to a study of CD8 T cells in ankylosing spondylitis. Findings of the study overall: A TCR beta motif of eight or nine highly homologous variants seemed to mark ankylosing spondylitis blood. Clones tied to disease were said to be significantly enriched in matched ankylosing spondylitis synovial fluid. Disease-linked clones had a CD8+ phenotype and relatively low frequency in peripheral blood. Previously reported in reactive arthritis synovial fluid and blood were some of the motif variants.

MiXCR was run by TCRdb on the 5' RACE reads, yielding one entry per CDR3 protein. The sample includes 210,000 or so distinct CDR3 sequences, approximately 7.6% of them seen just once. The sequence was collected from a female donor with ankylosing spondylitis or in good health (not recorded which). The sequenced sample consisted of blood, either unsorted or a sorted T cell fraction (not recorded which). The chain employs TRBV12-3 or TRBV12-4 and TRBJ2-2; no clear D. This CDR3 reads CASSLSVNTGELFF. DNA of the CDR3: TGTGCCAGCAGTTTATCTGTGAACACCGGGGAGCTGTTTTTT.